The clone carrying this T cell receptor beta chain appeared a few times. These data are taken from a study of blood T cell repertoires in COVID-19. CDR3 length: 11 residues. Per the germline V gene, CDR1 is GTSNPN and CDR2 is SVGIG (reference sequence). V lost 4 bases and J lost 6, with 6 bases in between. TCRdb's copy holds only in-frame clones and misses some; the assay was immunoSEQ multiplex PCR. The table shows 150,000 to 200,000 clones, with around 85% occurring only once. Source material: peripheral blood. This chain connects TRBV30 to TRBJ2-2, with a tentative D call TRBD2 (5 bases). The sequence was obtained from a man aged 60 to 75 with acute or convalescent COVID-19. CDR3 residues: CAWTLAGELFF. The CDR3 DNA reads TGTGCCTGGACACTAGCCGGGGAGCTGTTTTTT. The full variable domain, in which reference TRBV30 and TRBJ2-2 provide the parts outside the CDR3, is SQTIHQWPATLVQPVGSPLSLECTVEGTSNPNLYWYRQAAGRGLQLLFYSVGIGQISSEVPQNLSASRPQDRQFILSSKKLLLSDSGFYLCAWTLAGELFFGEGSRLTVL.